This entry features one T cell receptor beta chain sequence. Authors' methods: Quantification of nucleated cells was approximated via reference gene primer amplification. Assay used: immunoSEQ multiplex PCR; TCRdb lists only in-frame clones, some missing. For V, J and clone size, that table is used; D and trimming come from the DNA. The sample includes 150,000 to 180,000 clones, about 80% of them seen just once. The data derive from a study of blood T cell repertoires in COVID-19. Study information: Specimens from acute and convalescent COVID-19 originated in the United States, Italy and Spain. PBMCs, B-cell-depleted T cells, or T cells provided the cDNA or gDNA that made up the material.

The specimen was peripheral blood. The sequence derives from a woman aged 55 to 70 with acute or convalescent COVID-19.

The CDR3 protein is CASTSGNYNEQFF. The DNA for the CDR3 is TGCGCCAGCACTAGCGGGAACTACAATGAGCAGTTCTTC. The genes are TRBV4-1 and TRBJ2-1; TRBD2 agrees at 9 bases. Germline-derived CDR1 and CDR2 are MGHRA and YSYEKL. This CDR3 has 13 residues. V gave up 7 bases and J gave up 3 bases; unmatched junction bases: 1.